Listed here are 17 T cell receptor beta chains from one sample, sequenced in a study of blood T cell repertoires in COVID-19. Profiling relied on immunoSEQ multiplex PCR, and the TCRdb table lists in-frame clones only, not all of them. Of roughly 150,000 clones in the sample, 83% are singletons; the top ten hold about 2.1%. Sequencing used peripheral blood. These receptors were obtained from a woman older than 75 with acute or convalescent COVID-19.

The chain combines TRBV27 with TRBJ2-1; 9 positions agree with TRBD1. Germline V gene lookup returns CDR1 MNHEY and CDR2 SMNVEV (reference sequence). The length of the CDR3 is 15 residues. J was trimmed by 1 base and V by 6 bases; bases with no gene match: 4. Here the CDR3 DNA reads TGTGCCAGCAGGGGGGGACAGGGATCCTACAATGAGCAGTTCTTC. Protein: CASRGGQGSYNEQFF.

V and J are TRBV19 and TRBJ2-3, with TRBD1 identical over 8 bases. The CDR3 totals 17 residues. Germline CDR1 LNHDA, CDR2 SQIVND (reference sequence). V lost 4 bases, J lost 5 bases, and 14 bases stayed unmatched. CDR3 region: CASSNTGQGPSRDTQYF. The CDR3 nucleotides read TGTGCCAGTAGTAATACCGGACAGGGCCCGTCCCGAGATACGCAGTATTTT. The variable domain in full, with the rest retrieved from reference TRBV19 and TRBJ2-3, is DGGITQSPKYLFRKEGQNVTLSCEQNLNHDAMYWYRQDPGQGLRLIYYSQIVNDFQKGDIAEGYSVSREKKESFPLTVTSAQKNPTAFYLCASSNTGQGPSRDTQYFGPGTRLTVL.

The chain links TRBV20-1 to TRBJ2-2, with a tentative D call TRBD2 (6 bases). Trimming shortened V by 3 bases and J by 5 bases, and 16 bases separated the two germline ends. CDR1 and CDR2 (germline): DFQATT, SNEGSKA (reference sequence). The CDR3 runs to 15 residues. The CDR3: CSASDGSGGTGELFF. For the CDR3, the DNA is TGCAGTGCTAGTGACGGGAGCGGTGGTACCGGGGAGCTGTTTTTT.

This clone was picked up a small number of times. This sequence joins TRBV12-3 or TRBV12-4 and TRBJ1-1, with D tentatively TRBD1 (6 bases). Trimming removed 5 bases from V and 11 bases from J, with 18 bases in between. The CDR3 has 13 amino acids. The CDR3 DNA sequence: TGTGCCAGCAGTAGTAGGACAGATTTGCGGGCTTTCTTT. The encoded protein is CASSSRTDLRAFF.

V gene TRBV4-3 combines with J gene TRBJ1-4; 7 bases map to TRBD1. The CDR3 loop spans 17 amino acids. Losses at the gene ends were 2 bases for V and 2 bases for J; bases not matched to a gene: 8. Germline V CDR1 and CDR2: LGHNA, YSLEER. The CDR3: CASSQTKTQGTNEKLFF. The CDR3 DNA is TGCGCCAGCAGCCAAACAAAAACACAGGGGACTAATGAAAAACTGTTTTTT.

A remark on this clone: The identical CDR3 is also encoded by other nucleotide sequences in the sample. The chain has TRBV6-5 and TRBJ2-3; D perhaps matches TRBD1 (6 bases). The CDR3 is 12 residues long. With 5 bases removed from V and 3 bases from J, the gap between germline ends came to 6 bases. Germline V lookup: CDR1 MNHEY, CDR2 SVGAGI. CDR3 coding DNA: TGTGCCAGCAGTAGGGGGACAGATACGCAGTATTTT. It codes for CASSRGTDTQYF.

V gene TRBV3-1 (or the pseudogene TRBV3-2) combines with J gene TRBJ2-7; D gene unclear. CDR3 length: 12 amino acids. CDR1 and CDR2 (germline): LGHDT, YNNKEL (reference sequence). V dropped 0 bases and J dropped 7 bases, with 7 bases sitting between them. The CDR3 loop is CASSQDPGEQYF. CDR3 nucleotide sequence: TGTGCCAGCAGCCAAGATCCCGGGGAGCAGTACTTC.

J is TRBJ1-6 and V is TRBV2; D might be TRBD1 (5 bases). From germline, CDR1 is SNHLY and CDR2 FYNNEI. The CDR3 contains 14 residues. Deletions cut 2 bases from V and 9 bases from J, with 11 bases between. In DNA, the CDR3 is TGTGCCAGCAGTGAATCGGGGGGGTCTTCACCCCTCCACTTT. This translates into CASSESGGSSPLHF.

This clone was counted a single time. V is TRBV21-1 and J is TRBJ2-5; no check of the table's D call, TRBD1, against the DNA was made. TRBV21-1 is a pseudogene segment. The CDR3 is made up of 20 amino acids. The CDR3 DNA reads TGTGCCAGCAGCAAACCGGCCGGGACAGGGGGAGGAGGAAGTAGAGAGACCCAGTACTTC. Residues: CASSKPAGTGGGGSRETQYF.

The J gene is TRBJ1-5, the V gene TRBV7-8; perhaps TRBD1 as D (6 bases). The CDR3 contains 15 residues. CDR1 is SGHVS and CDR2 is FQNEAQ in the germline V gene. V lost 3 bases and J 2 bases, leaving 11 bases between the germline ends. This chain's CDR3 is CASSLAGGGNQPQHF. CDR3 DNA sequence: TGTGCCAGCAGCTTGGCGGGGGGCGGCAATCAGCCCCAGCATTTT. Together with reference TRBV7-8 and TRBJ1-5, the CDR3 gives the full variable domain: GAGVSQSPRYKVAKRGQDVALRCDPISGHVSLFWYQQALGQGPEFLTYFQNEAQLDKSGLPSDRFFAERPEGSVSTLKIQRTQQEDSAVYLCASSLAGGGNQPQHFGDGTRLSIL.

This rearrangement joins TRBV2 to TRBJ2-7; TRBD1 might be the D (6 bases). The CDR3 loop spans 12 amino acids. The germline gives CDR1 SNHLY, CDR2 FYNNEI. Trimming left V 8 bases short and J 2 bases short, with 10 bases between. The CDR3 coding sequence is TGTGCCAGCGGACAGTCTCCCTACGAGCAGTACTTC. Its translation is CASGQSPYEQYF. Full variable domain (rest looked up from reference TRBV2 and TRBJ2-7): EPEVTQTPSHQVTQMGQEVILRCVPISNHLYFYWYRQILGQKVEFLVSFYNNEISEKSEIFDDQFSVERPDGSNFTLKIRSTKLEDSAMYFCASGQSPYEQYFGPGTRLTVT.

The count of this clone is one. The sample holds other DNA sequences that translate to the same CDR3. In DNA, the CDR3 is TGTGCCTGGAGGGGGGGGGTCTTGAACACTGAAGCTTTCTTT. It specifies CAWRGGVLNTEAFF. The V call is TRBV30, the J call TRBJ1-1; D perhaps matches TRBD1 (5 bases). Trimming stripped 3 bases from V and 0 bases from J, with 11 bases between. Looked up from germline, CDR1 is GTSNPN and CDR2 is SVGIG (reference sequence). There are 14 residues in the CDR3.

This chain joins TRBV7-9 and TRBJ2-1, with a weak D call TRBD1 (7 bases). CDR1 and CDR2 from the germline V gene are SEHNR and FQNEAQ (reference sequence). The CDR3 totals 16 residues. The ends were cut back, 2 bases at V and 7 bases at J, with 18 bases in the middle. This CDR3 reads CASSLPRGDRQNEQFF. DNA of the CDR3: TGTGCCAGCAGCTTACCGAGGGGGGACAGACAAAATGAGCAGTTCTTC. Combining the CDR3 with reference TRBV7-9 and TRBJ2-1 gives the whole variable domain DTGVSQNPRHKITKRGQNVTFRCDPISEHNRLYWYRQTLGQGPEFLTYFQNEAQLEKSRLLSDRFSAERPKGSFSTLEIQRTEQGDSAMYLCASSLPRGDRQNEQFFGPGTRLTVL.

The chain carries TRBV16 and TRBJ2-2, with unresolved D. The CDR3 runs 14 residues. Germline V gene data show CDR1 as KGHSY and CDR2 as FQNENV. V gave up 0 bases and J gave up 5 bases, with 7 bases separating them. The CDR3 is CASSQSSWTGELFF. The CDR3 DNA reads TGTGCCAGCAGCCAATCTAGTTGGACCGGGGAGCTGTTTTTT.

The table lists this clone with a few counts. Here the CDR3 reads CASSTGQAAANEKLFF. DNA for the CDR3: TGTGCCAGCAGCACTGGACAGGCGGCGGCTAATGAAAAACTGTTTTTT. The rearrangement uses TRBV7-9 and TRBJ1-4; TRBD1 agrees at 7 bases. V gave up 5 bases and J gave up 3 bases; unmatched junction bases: 9. The length of the CDR3 is 16 residues. CDR1 is SEHNR and CDR2 is FQNEAQ in the germline V gene (reference sequence).

This chain links TRBV5-1 with TRBJ2-7, with 8 nucleotides matching TRBD1. This CDR3 has 13 residues. V dropped 1 base and J dropped 6; count of bases not matched to a gene: 3. In germline, CDR1 is SGHRS, CDR2 YFSETQ. CDR3 region: CASSLNRGFEQYF. The DNA of the CDR3 is TGCGCCAGCAGCTTGAACAGGGGGTTCGAGCAGTACTTC.

CDR3 region: CAIKPDTSGNTIYF. In DNA form, the CDR3 reads TGTGCCATCAAACCGGACACCTCTGGAAACACCATATATTTT. The chain carries TRBV10-3 and TRBJ1-3, with a possible D match to TRBD1 (5 bases). This CDR3 is built from 14 residues. The V gene's germline CDR1 is ENHRY and CDR2 SYGVKD. Trimming left V 7 bases short and J 0 bases short, with 10 bases between.